The 28 T cell receptor beta chains in this list originate from one sample, sequenced in a study of early T cells in non-severe SARS-CoV-2 infection. MiXCR, run by TCRdb on the 5' RACE reads, gives a single entry per CDR3 protein. The sample holds thousands of distinct CDR3 sequences, 4.5% to 5.5% seen once. Source material: whole blood. These receptor sequences come from an adult who was a healthcare worker with PCR-confirmed SARS-CoV-2 infection or an uninfected control (not recorded which).

This clonotype counts as medium-sized. The gene calls are TRBV28 and TRBJ1-1; D ambiguous. Germline CDR1 reads MDHEN; CDR2 reads SYDVKM. The CDR3 has 12 amino acids. The V end was cut by 7 bases, the J end by 1 base, with 7 bases between. CDR3 region: CASTSGNTEAFF. CDR3 nucleotide sequence: TGTGCCAGCACGTCAGGGAACACTGAAGCTTTCTTT.

This clonotype was counted ten times or more. V and J are TRBV28 and TRBJ2-7, with D unclear. Between the trimmed V and J ends, which lost 3 bases and 7 bases, there was a span of 13 bases. Per the germline V gene, CDR1 is MDHEN and CDR2 is SYDVKM. This CDR3 is 13 amino acids long. Here the CDR3 DNA reads TGTGCCAGCAGTTTGTCGGCCCGCCGAGAGCAGTACTTC. This sequence encodes CASSLSARREQYF.

This clonotype has a count of ten or more. The V gene is TRBV5-4, the J gene TRBJ2-3; 10 nucleotides agree with TRBD2. Trimming cost V 2 bases and J 3 bases; bases outside gene matches: 3. This CDR3 region has 15 residues. Per germline, CDR1 SGHNT and CDR2 YYREEE (reference sequence). CDR3 sequence: CASSFYSGRTDTQYF. The CDR3 coding sequence is TGTGCCAGCAGCTTTTATAGCGGGAGGACAGATACGCAGTATTTT.

This clonotype was found many times. V is TRBV7-2 and J is TRBJ2-7; D gene unclear. The CDR3 loop spans 14 amino acids. CDR1 SGHTA and CDR2 FQGNSA come from the germline V gene. Trimming removed 3 bases at V and 4 bases at J, with 13 bases between. This CDR3 reads CASSLIQGKYEQYV. In DNA, the CDR3 is TGTGCCAGCAGCTTGATTCAAGGGAAGTACGAGCAGTACGTC.

The rearrangement links TRBV6-1 to TRBJ2-3, with TRBD2 matching over 10 bases. Germline V CDR1 and CDR2: MNHNS, SASEGT. Trimming removed 5 bases from V and 3 bases from J; junction bases left unmatched: 8. The CDR3 runs 16 residues. The CDR3 is CASSHFSSGSTDTQYF. CDR3 nucleotide sequence: TGTGCCAGCAGTCACTTCTCTAGCGGGAGTACAGATACGCAGTATTTT.

There are many counts of this clonotype. V gene TRBV6-5 combines with J gene TRBJ2-3, with D unclear. V was cut by 2 bases and J by 7 bases, with 4 bases left in between. The CDR3 consists of 11 residues. The V gene's germline CDR1 is MNHEY and CDR2 SVGAGI. CDR3 nucleotide sequence: TGTGCCAGCAGTTACGAGCATACGCAGTATTTT. This gives the protein CASSYEHTQYF.

This clonotype rates as medium-sized. V gene TRBV20-1 combines with J gene TRBJ2-7; 9 bases match TRBD1. This CDR3 has 13 amino acids. V shed 5 bases, J shed 5 bases, and the junction held 7 bases outside the gene matches. Per germline, CDR1 DFQATT and CDR2 SNEGSKA (reference sequence). The CDR3 nucleotides are TGCAGTGCTGGGACAGGGTGGAATAACGAGCAGTACTTC. Translating gives CSAGTGWNNEQYF.

This clonotype appeared a few times. This chain links TRBV2 with TRBJ1-3, with 7 bases lining up with TRBD1. The CDR3 has 15 residues. J gave up 4 bases and V 5 bases, and 8 bases lay outside the gene matches. CDR1 is SNHLY, CDR2 FYNNEI, per germline. CDR3: CASSSYGTEGNTIYF. For the CDR3, the DNA is TGTGCCAGCAGTTCTTACGGGACAGAAGGAAACACCATATATTTT. The full variable domain, in which reference TRBV2 and TRBJ1-3 provide the parts outside the CDR3, is EPEVTQTPSHQVTQMGQEVILRCVPISNHLYFYWYRQILGQKVEFLVSFYNNEISEKSEIFDDQFSVERPDGSNFTLKIRSTKLEDSAMYFCASSSYGTEGNTIYFGEGSWLTVV.

The J gene is TRBJ2-7, the V gene TRBV7-2; D not certain. Trimming cost V 3 bases and J 0 bases, with 6 bases left between them. The V gene's germline CDR1 is SGHTA and CDR2 FQGNSA. The CDR3 runs 13 residues. CDR3 nucleotides: TGTGCCAGCAGCTTGTCAGCCTCCTACGAGCAGTACTTC. Translated, it gives CASSLSASYEQYF.

Judged by abundance, this clonotype is medium-sized. The CDR3 DNA sequence: TGTGCCAGCAGCGCGCCCGAGCAGTACGTC. Translated, it gives CASSAPEQYV. This chain links TRBV21-1 with TRBJ2-7; the table assigns TRBD1, which was not confirmed against the DNA. TRBV21-1 is described as a pseudogene. The CDR3 runs 10 residues.

This clonotype came up many times. CDR3 DNA sequence: TGTGCCAGCAGCTTAGCCGAATCAGGGAGCCCTCATGGCTACACCTTC. It is translated as CASSLAESGSPHGYTF. The chain is built from TRBV7-9 and TRBJ1-2, with D tentatively TRBD1 (5 bases). The V gene lost 0 bases and the J gene lost 6 bases, with 17 bases spanning the gap. The germline V gene encodes CDR1 SEHNR and CDR2 FQNEAQ (reference sequence). This CDR3 is built from 16 residues.

This clonotype ranks as medium-sized. V gene TRBV7-9 combines with J gene TRBJ2-3, with unresolved D. The length of the CDR3 is 13 residues. Germline V gene lookup returns CDR1 SEHNR and CDR2 FQNEAQ (reference sequence). V gave up 4 bases and J gave up 1 base, with 6 bases separating them. The CDR3 bases are TGTGCCAGCAGCTACCAGGGCACAGATACGCAGTATTTT. Translating it yields CASSYQGTDTQYF. Supplemented by reference TRBV7-9 and TRBJ2-3, the full variable domain reads DTGVSQNPRHKITKRGQNVTFRCDPISEHNRLYWYRQTLGQGPEFLTYFQNEAQLEKSRLLSDRFSAERPKGSFSTLEIQRTEQGDSAMYLCASSYQGTDTQYFGPGTRLTVL.

This clonotype is termed medium-sized. The rearrangement joins TRBV9 to TRBJ2-7, with D perhaps assigned TRBD1 or TRBD2 (5 bases each). The CDR3 has 15 residues. Trimming removed 0 bases at V and 3 bases at J, with 13 bases between. The V gene's germline CDR1 is SGDLS and CDR2 YYNGEE. The CDR3 coding sequence is TGTGCCAGCAGCGTAGGAGGGGTTACAAGCTACGAGCAGTACTTC. Amino acids: CASSVGGVTSYEQYF.

This clonotype was observed at least ten times. The J gene is TRBJ2-7, the V gene TRBV6-5; 8 nucleotides match TRBD1. Germline CDR1 reads MNHEY; CDR2 reads SVGAGI. Germline trimming cut 2 bases from V and 2 bases from J; bases unmatched to any gene: 5. CDR3 length: 15 amino acids. CDR3 protein: CASSYRGQGAYEQYF. CDR3 DNA: TGTGCCAGCAGTTACCGTGGACAGGGCGCCTACGAGCAGTACTTC.

This clonotype was found many times. The chain joins TRBV12-5 to TRBJ1-3, with TRBD1 matching over 9 bases. Trimming took 5 bases from V and 1 from J; bases not matched to a gene: 6. There are 16 residues in the CDR3. From germline, CDR1 is LGHNT and CDR2 FRNRAP. This CDR3 is CASGPGQGISGNTIYF. The CDR3 nucleotides read TGTGCTAGTGGTCCGGGACAGGGAATATCTGGAAACACCATATATTTT.

The chain couples TRBV6-6 to TRBJ2-2; 8 bases are shared with TRBD2. The germline V gene has CDR1 MNHNY and CDR2 SVGAGI (reference sequence). With V trimmed by 7 bases and J by 1 base, 5 bases remained unmatched. The CDR3 consists of 15 residues. Here the CDR3 DNA reads TGTGCCAGCACCGATAGCGGGAAGAACACCGGGGAGCTGTTTTTT. Amino acids: CASTDSGKNTGELFF.

This rearrangement joins TRBV20-1 to TRBJ1-1; D not certain. CDR3 length: 15 residues. Trimming pared 6 bases from V and 1 base from J, leaving 18 bases between. CDR1 DFQATT and CDR2 SNEGSKA come from the germline V gene (reference sequence). For the CDR3, the DNA is TGCAGTGCCCCGCTCCCTTGGTCCACGAACACTGAAGCTTTCTTT. As protein: CSAPLPWSTNTEAFF.

This clonotype was seen at least ten times. In DNA, the CDR3 is TGTGCCACCAGTGATACCAATCAGCCCCAGCATTTT. It codes for CATSDTNQPQHF. The chain employs TRBV24-1 and TRBJ1-5; no definite D call. Germline V gives CDR1 KGHDR, CDR2 SFDVKD. There are 12 residues in the CDR3. The V end was cut by 3 bases, the J end by 3 bases, with 2 bases between.

This clonotype is labeled medium-sized. The chain joins TRBV11-3 to TRBJ2-3; tentatively, D is TRBD2 (5 bases). The V and J ends lost 5 bases and 0 bases respectively, with 12 bases between them. The CDR3 length is 15 residues. Germline lookup yields CDR1 SGHNT and CDR2 YENEEA. The CDR3 loop reads CASSLGVASTDTQYF. The CDR3 region has the DNA TGTGCCAGCAGCCTCGGGGTAGCTAGCACAGATACGCAGTATTTT.

Ten or more counts support this clonotype. The chain links TRBV2 to TRBJ2-1; D is perhaps TRBD1 (5 bases). Trimming pared 7 bases from V and 2 bases from J, leaving 18 bases between. The CDR3 covers 16 residues. Looked up from germline, CDR1 is SNHLY and CDR2 is FYNNEI. The CDR3 DNA follows: TGTGCCAGCACCTCCAGGGCCTTAGTCGCCTACAATGAGCAGTTCTTC. Protein product: CASTSRALVAYNEQFF. Using reference TRBV2 and TRBJ2-1 for the parts outside the CDR3, the full variable domain is EPEVTQTPSHQVTQMGQEVILRCVPISNHLYFYWYRQILGQKVEFLVSFYNNEISEKSEIFDDQFSVERPDGSNFTLKIRSTKLEDSAMYFCASTSRALVAYNEQFFGPGTRLTVL.

There are a few counts of this clonotype. The J gene is TRBJ1-1, the V gene TRBV6-5; D is undetermined. In germline, CDR1 is MNHEY, CDR2 SVGAGI. V was clipped by 7 bases and J by 5 bases, with 8 bases between them. The CDR3 is made up of 11 amino acids. CDR3 bases: TGTGCCAGCAAGCGGGAAACTGAAGCTTTCTTT. It encodes CASKRETEAFF.

By sample share, this clonotype is medium-sized. J is TRBJ2-1 and V is TRBV24-1; 9 nucleotides line up with TRBD2. The CDR3 totals 14 residues. Looked up from germline, CDR1 is KGHDR and CDR2 is SFDVKD. Trimming took 4 bases from V and 6 from J; bases not matched to a gene: 3. CDR3 sequence reads: CATSEVAGVNEQFF. The CDR3, as DNA: TGTGCCACCAGTGAGGTAGCGGGAGTCAATGAGCAGTTCTTC.

This clonotype is medium-sized within its sample. The DNA for the CDR3 is TGTGCCAGTACCCGGACAGTTTCGTCTACCTACAATGAGCAGTTCTTC. It yields the protein CASTRTVSSTYNEQFF. This sequence joins TRBV19 and TRBJ2-1; TRBD1 might be the D (6 bases). With 7 bases removed from V and 2 bases from J, the gap between germline ends came to 18 bases. Per the germline V gene, CDR1 is LNHDA and CDR2 is SQIVND (reference sequence). This CDR3 has 16 amino acids.

The sample holds a few counts of this clonotype. The chain employs TRBV5-4 and TRBJ2-7; D not certain. Trimming removed 0 bases at V and 0 bases at J, with 13 bases between. The CDR3 consists of 16 residues. Germline V gene data show CDR1 as SGHNT and CDR2 as YYREEE (reference sequence). In nucleotides, the CDR3 is TGTGCCAGCAGCTTGGCCGGCAGCCCGGACTCCTACGAGCAGTACTTC. Protein: CASSLAGSPDSYEQYF.

By its share, this clonotype is medium-sized. The chain has TRBV19 and TRBJ1-2, with D maybe TRBD1 (6 bases). Trimming removed 4 bases at V and 6 bases at J, with 15 bases between. CDR3 length: 14 residues. The germline V gene has CDR1 LNHDA and CDR2 SQIVND (reference sequence). The CDR3 is CASSRARGRDGYTF. The CDR3 region has the DNA TGTGCCAGTAGTAGGGCCAGGGGACGAGATGGCTACACCTTC.

By proportion, this clonotype is medium-sized. This chain links TRBV6-5 with TRBJ1-1; no clear D. Germline CDR1 and CDR2: MNHEY and SVGAGI. V lost 2 bases and J 11 bases, leaving 15 bases between the germline ends. The CDR3 contains 13 residues. In nucleotides, the CDR3 is TGTGCCAGCAGTTACCAAAACCGAATGCCCGCTTTCTTT. Translation: CASSYQNRMPAFF.

By sample share, this clonotype is medium-sized. The J gene is TRBJ1-4, the V gene TRBV5-1; D gene ambiguous. The germline V and J ends were trimmed by 0 bases and 7 bases, with 10 bases remaining between them. The CDR3 covers 14 residues. Germline assignment: CDR1 SGHRS and CDR2 YFSETQ. CDR3 loop: CASSLVGGSEKLFF. Written as DNA, the CDR3 is TGCGCCAGCAGCTTGGTGGGCGGGAGTGAAAAACTGTTTTTT.

This clonotype was observed at least ten times. The V and J genes are TRBV19 and TRBJ2-7; the match to TRBD2 covers 8 bases. Trimming removed 4 bases from V and 0 bases from J; junction bases left unmatched: 5. The CDR3 is 15 amino acids. Germline V gene data show CDR1 as LNHDA and CDR2 as SQIVND (reference sequence). The CDR3 DNA sequence: TGTGCCAGTAGTACTCCCGGGACTAGCTCCTACGAGCAGTACTTC. As protein: CASSTPGTSSYEQYF.